Following are 21 T cell receptor beta chains from one sample sequenced in a study of somatic mutations in cytotoxic T cells in rheumatoid arthritis. Clones were sequenced by immunoSEQ multiplex PCR, and TCRdb holds only the in-frame ones, with some missing. Here the sample spans under 35,000 clones, around 87% being singletons. Material: CD8+ T cells sorted from blood. Receptors were obtained from an adult with rheumatoid arthritis.

The V call is TRBV6-6, the J call TRBJ2-7, with a possible D match to TRBD2 (6 bases). V lost 2 bases, J lost 3 bases, and 17 bases lay in between. Germline V gene data show CDR1 as MNHNY and CDR2 as SVGAGI (reference sequence). This CDR3 region has 16 residues. CDR3 in DNA: TGTGCCAGCAGTTACATAATCAAGGAGGGCTACTACGAGCAGTACTTC. Encoded protein: CASSYIIKEGYYEQYF.

The chain couples TRBV18 to TRBJ2-7, with a possible D match to TRBD2 (6 bases). This CDR3 contains 14 residues. Germline V gives CDR1 KGHSH, CDR2 LQKENI. Trimming removed 4 bases at V and 6 bases at J, with 16 bases between. CDR3 residues: CASSLTGTQGEQYF. CDR3 coding DNA: TGTGCCAGCTCACTCACCGGGACTCAAGGCGAGCAGTACTTC. Complete variable domain (other parts from reference TRBV18 and TRBJ2-7): NAGVMQNPRHLVRRRGQEARLRCSPMKGHSHVYWYRQLPEEGLKFMVYLQKENIIDESGMPKERFSAEFPKEGPSILRIQQVVRGDSAAYFCASSLTGTQGEQYFGPGTRLTVT.

V gene TRBV11-2 combines with J gene TRBJ2-3; 8 nucleotides agree with TRBD2. The CDR3 totals 15 residues. The V gene's germline CDR1 is SGHAT and CDR2 FQNNGV. V shed 5 bases, J shed 0 bases, and the junction held 4 bases outside the gene matches. The CDR3 sequence is CASSAGGGSTDTQYF. Written as DNA, the CDR3 is TGTGCCAGCAGCGCGGGGGGAGGGAGCACAGATACGCAGTATTTT.

CDR3 loop: CASSLATSTGETQYF. For the CDR3, the DNA is TGTGCCAGCAGCTTAGCCACATCGACTGGAGAGACCCAGTACTTC. V gene TRBV7-6 combines with J gene TRBJ2-5; D gene uncertain. Per germline, CDR1 SGHVS and CDR2 FNYEAQ. This CDR3 comprises 15 residues. The V end lost 0 bases, the J end lost 4 bases, and 12 bases lay between the germline ends.

Note on this clone: Germline is not matched at one junction end, which may reflect a read error. The chain carries TRBV29-1 and TRBJ2-4; D call uncertain. CDR3 length equals 13 residues. From germline, CDR1 is SQVTM and CDR2 ANQGSEA. The CDR3, as DNA: TGCAGCGTTGCCCAGGCCAACAAAAACGTTCAGTACTTC. It is translated as CSVAQANKNVQYF.

The V call is TRBV11-3, the J call TRBJ2-3; weak D call: TRBD1 (6 bases). V was clipped by 4 bases and J by 5 bases, with 25 bases between them. There are 18 residues in the CDR3. Germline CDR1 SGHNT, CDR2 YENEEA. The CDR3, as DNA: TGTGCCAGCAGCTCTAGACAGGCCAACCACCCAGCCGGAGATACGCAGTATTTT. Translation: CASSSRQANHPAGDTQYF.

The chain couples TRBV7-9 to TRBJ2-1, with TRBD2 matching over 10 bases. Germline V gives CDR1 SEHNR, CDR2 FQNEAQ (reference sequence). CDR3 length equals 12 residues. Trimming took 8 bases from V and 15 from J; bases not matched to a gene: 10. Here the CDR3 reads CASAASGRGAFF. For the CDR3, the DNA is TGTGCCAGCGCGGCTAGCGGGAGAGGAGCGTTCTTC.

The rearrangement links TRBV11-3 to TRBJ2-2; tentative D call: TRBD1 (6 bases). The germline V and J ends were trimmed by 5 bases and 1 base, with 8 bases remaining between them. Germline V gene lookup returns CDR1 SGHNT and CDR2 YENEEA. The CDR3 has 14 amino acids. The CDR3 sequence: CASSRTVNTGELFF. CDR3 nucleotides: TGTGCCAGCAGCCGGACAGTGAACACCGGGGAGCTGTTTTTT.

The J gene is TRBJ2-1, the V gene TRBV19; 11 positions match TRBD2. Germline-derived CDR1 and CDR2 are LNHDA and SQIVND (reference sequence). The V and J ends lost 5 bases and 6 bases, in that order; junction bases with no gene match: 6. This CDR3 region has 15 residues. The CDR3 here is CASSLTSGGFNEQFF. Written as DNA, the CDR3 is TGTGCCAGTAGTTTAACTAGCGGGGGTTTCAATGAGCAGTTCTTC.

For the CDR3, the DNA is TGTGCCAGTAGTCCACCCCCCGCGACTCCTACTTACAATGAGCAGTTCTTC. Its protein is CASSPPPATPTYNEQFF. The chain links TRBV19 to TRBJ2-1; no clear D. The V end was cut by 5 bases, the J end by 4 bases, with 21 bases between. Germline V gene lookup returns CDR1 LNHDA and CDR2 SQIVND (reference sequence). The CDR3 spans 17 residues. The complete variable domain, with remaining parts taken from reference TRBV19 and TRBJ2-1, reads DGGITQSPKYLFRKEGQNVTLSCEQNLNHDAMYWYRQDPGQGLRLIYYSQIVNDFQKGDIAEGYSVSREKKESFPLTVTSAQKNPTAFYLCASSPPPATPTYNEQFFGPGTRLTVL.

V usage is TRBV29-1 and J usage is TRBJ2-1; no reliable D call. The V and J ends lost 3 bases and 7 bases respectively, with 10 bases between them. The CDR3 runs 12 residues. Germline lookup yields CDR1 SQVTM and CDR2 ANQGSEA. The DNA for the CDR3 is TGCAGCGTTGACCGGTCCGGAAATGAGCAGTTCTTC. Its translation is CSVDRSGNEQFF.

This clone occurred once. The chain has TRBV7-9 and TRBJ2-7; no firm D call. CDR3 length equals 15 residues. Germline V gene data show CDR1 as SEHNR and CDR2 as FQNEAQ (reference sequence). Trimming took off 1 base at V and 7 bases at J, with 17 bases between the two ends. CDR3 amino acids: CASSLGTREREEQYF. The CDR3 bases are TGTGCCAGCAGCTTAGGTACGAGAGAACGAGAAGAGCAGTACTTC.

Worth noting for this clone: Other DNA sequences of this sample code for an identical CDR3. The V gene is TRBV7-9, the J gene TRBJ2-1, with D perhaps TRBD1 (5 bases). V was clipped by 4 bases and J by 3 bases, with 10 bases between them. This CDR3 has 14 residues. From germline, CDR1 is SEHNR and CDR2 FQNEAQ (reference sequence). The CDR3 DNA reads TGTGCCAGCAGCTCTAGAGACAGCTACAATGAGCAGTTCTTC. Protein product: CASSSRDSYNEQFF.

The chain uses TRBV27 and TRBJ2-5, with 8 bases identical to TRBD2. The V segment lost 3 bases and the J segment 5 bases; nucleotides outside the gene matches: 5. Germline lookup yields CDR1 MNHEY and CDR2 SMNVEV (reference sequence). The length of the CDR3 is 14 residues. The CDR3 DNA sequence: TGTGCCAGCAGTTTTGGCGGGGGGCATGAGACCCAGTACTTC. Translating it yields CASSFGGGHETQYF.

The V gene is TRBV7-2, the J gene TRBJ1-1; no reliable D call. The germline gives CDR1 SGHTA, CDR2 FQGNSA. V gave up 5 bases and J gave up 6 bases, with 7 bases separating them. CDR3 length: 11 amino acids. Here the CDR3 DNA reads TGTGCCAGCAGCCCGAGTGCTGAAGCTTTCTTT. Its protein product is CASSPSAEAFF.

The chain couples TRBV19 to TRBJ1-5; D might be TRBD1 (5 bases). The germline V gene encodes CDR1 LNHDA and CDR2 SQIVND (reference sequence). This CDR3 is 15 amino acids long. Trimming cost V 3 bases and J 8 bases, with 17 bases left between them. The CDR3 region has the DNA TGTGCCAGTAGTATGGGGATGGGGACCCAAAAGCCCCAGCATTTT. This translates into CASSMGMGTQKPQHF. Together with reference TRBV19 and TRBJ1-5, the CDR3 gives the full variable domain: DGGITQSPKYLFRKEGQNVTLSCEQNLNHDAMYWYRQDPGQGLRLIYYSQIVNDFQKGDIAEGYSVSREKKESFPLTVTSAQKNPTAFYLCASSMGMGTQKPQHFGDGTRLSIL.

This clone has a single count. The chain couples TRBV4-3 to TRBJ1-2; no firm D call. V was trimmed by 6 bases and J by 0 bases, leaving 20 bases between them. The CDR3 spans 17 residues. Germline V gene data show CDR1 as LGHNA and CDR2 as YSLEER. The CDR3 reads CASSNLVPAGANYGYTF. For the CDR3, the DNA is TGCGCCAGCAGTAATCTTGTACCGGCCGGAGCTAACTATGGCTACACCTTC.

CDR3 residues: CAIGDTPLYNEQFF. Here the CDR3 DNA reads TGTGCCATCGGGGACACCCCTCTCTACAATGAGCAGTTCTTC. This chain connects TRBV10-3 to TRBJ2-1, with D possibly being TRBD1 (6 bases). CDR1 ENHRY and CDR2 SYGVKD come from the germline V gene. The CDR3 extends over 14 amino acids. V was shortened by 8 bases and J by 3 bases, with 14 bases between the two germline ends.

This clone was seen only a few times. J is TRBJ1-4 and V is TRBV7-9; D is unresolved. The ends were cut back, 5 bases at V and 0 bases at J, with 10 bases in the middle. The germline V gene has CDR1 SEHNR and CDR2 FQNEAQ (reference sequence). The CDR3 sequence is 15 residues long. DNA for the CDR3: TGTGCCAGCAGCGTCGACGGTGCAACTAATGAAAAACTGTTTTTT. This translates into CASSVDGATNEKLFF.

This chain links TRBV7-6 with TRBJ2-7; D remains ambiguous. CDR3 length: 14 residues. Germline CDR1 reads SGHVS; CDR2 reads FNYEAQ. V was clipped by 2 bases and J by 2 bases, with 10 bases between them. The CDR3 sequence is CASSLSEETYEQYF. CDR3 sequence (DNA): TGTGCCAGCAGCTTATCCGAGGAGACCTACGAGCAGTACTTC.

The chain carries TRBV7-2 and TRBJ1-2, with no clear D. Germline CDR1 and CDR2: SGHTA and FQGNSA. V lost 3 bases, J lost 10 bases, and 6 bases lay in between. The CDR3 has 10 amino acids. The CDR3 DNA follows: TGTGCCAGCAGCTTCCTAGACTACACCTTC. It specifies CASSFLDYTF.